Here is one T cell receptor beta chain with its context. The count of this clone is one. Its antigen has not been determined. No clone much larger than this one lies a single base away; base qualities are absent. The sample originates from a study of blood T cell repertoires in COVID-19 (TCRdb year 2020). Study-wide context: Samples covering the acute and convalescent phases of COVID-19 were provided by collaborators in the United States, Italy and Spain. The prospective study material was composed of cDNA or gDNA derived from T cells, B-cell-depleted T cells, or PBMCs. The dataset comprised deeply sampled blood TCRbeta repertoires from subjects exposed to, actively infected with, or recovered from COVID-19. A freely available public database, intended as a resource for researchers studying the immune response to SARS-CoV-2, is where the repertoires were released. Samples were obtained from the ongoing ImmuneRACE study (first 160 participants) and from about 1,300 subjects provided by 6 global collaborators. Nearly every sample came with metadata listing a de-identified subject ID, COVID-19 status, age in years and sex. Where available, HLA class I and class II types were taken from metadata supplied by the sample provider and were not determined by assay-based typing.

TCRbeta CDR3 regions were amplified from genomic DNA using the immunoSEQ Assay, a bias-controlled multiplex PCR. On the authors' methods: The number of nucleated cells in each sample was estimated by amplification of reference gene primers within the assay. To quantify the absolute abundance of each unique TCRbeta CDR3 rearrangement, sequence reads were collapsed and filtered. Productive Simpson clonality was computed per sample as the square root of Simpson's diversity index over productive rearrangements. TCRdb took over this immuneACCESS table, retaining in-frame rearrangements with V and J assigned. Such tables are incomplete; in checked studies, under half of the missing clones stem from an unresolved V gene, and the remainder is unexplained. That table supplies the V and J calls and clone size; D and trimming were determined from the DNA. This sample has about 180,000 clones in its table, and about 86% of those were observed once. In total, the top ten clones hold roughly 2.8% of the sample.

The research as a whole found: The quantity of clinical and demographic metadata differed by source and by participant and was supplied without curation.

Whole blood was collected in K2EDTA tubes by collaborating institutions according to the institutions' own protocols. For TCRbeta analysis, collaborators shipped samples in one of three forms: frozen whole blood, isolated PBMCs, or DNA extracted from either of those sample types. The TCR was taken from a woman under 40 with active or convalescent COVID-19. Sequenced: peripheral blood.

For the CDR3, the sequence is CASSYSAGTYERLFF. The nucleotides read TGTGCCAGCAGTTACTCGGCGGGTACCTACGAGCGGCTGTTTTTT. In this chain, TRBV6-5 is recombined with TRBJ1-4; the D gene is not confidently resolved. The CDR3 starts with the cysteine, ends with the phenylalanine, and has 15 residues. The CDR3 DNA has 45 bases and is translated from base 1. Looking up the germline V gene yields CDR1 MNHEY and CDR2 SVGAGI. V loses 0 bases of germline sequence and J loses 14 bases, and the interval between the two ends is 19 bases.